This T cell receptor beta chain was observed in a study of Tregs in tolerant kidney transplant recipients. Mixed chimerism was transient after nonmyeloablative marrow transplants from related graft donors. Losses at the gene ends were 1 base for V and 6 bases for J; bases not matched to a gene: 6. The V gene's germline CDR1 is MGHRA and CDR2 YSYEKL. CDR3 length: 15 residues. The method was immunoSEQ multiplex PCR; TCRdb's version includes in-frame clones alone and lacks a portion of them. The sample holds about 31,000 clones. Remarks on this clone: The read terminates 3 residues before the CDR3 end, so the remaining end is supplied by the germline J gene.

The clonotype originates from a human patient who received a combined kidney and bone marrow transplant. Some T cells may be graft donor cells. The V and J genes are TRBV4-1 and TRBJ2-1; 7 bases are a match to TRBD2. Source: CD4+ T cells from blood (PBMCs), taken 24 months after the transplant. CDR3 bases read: TGCGCCAGCAGCCAAGTCTCTAGCGGATTCAATGAG. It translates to CASSQVSSGFNE. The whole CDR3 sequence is CASSQVSSGFNEQFF.